Presented here are 20 T cell receptor beta chains from one specimen sequenced in a study of STAT3 mutations in large granular lymphocyte leukemia. General study points: Every T-cell large granular lymphocyte leukemia patient had at least one immunodominant TCR beta clonotype.

These receptors have no known antigen. TCRdb keeps only in-frame clones here, not all; method: immunoSEQ multiplex PCR. The table shows approximately 43,000 clones, with roughly 81% occurring only once. The sequencing input was PBMCs. These receptors came from a human donor with T large granular lymphocyte leukemia. Some clones in this sample may be carry-over from other donors' samples.

J is TRBJ1-1 and V is TRBV2, with D tentatively TRBD1 (6 bases). Germline CDR1 and CDR2: SNHLY and FYNNEI. Trimming removed 7 bases from V and 4 bases from J, with 13 bases in between. The CDR3 sequence is 13 residues long. CDR3 sequence (DNA): TGTGCCAGCAACAGGGTCGTGCGCACTGAAGCTTTCTTT. It yields the protein CASNRVVRTEAFF.

This chain links TRBV5-1 with TRBJ2-7; the D gene could be TRBD1 or TRBD2 (6 bases each). Germline assignment: CDR1 SGHRS and CDR2 YFSETQ. This CDR3 comprises 14 residues. Trimming took off 2 bases at V and 3 bases at J, with 12 bases between the two ends. CDR3 bases: TGCGCCAGCAGCTTAACAGGGAGGTACTACGAGCAGTACTTC. Protein sequence: CASSLTGRYYEQYF.

The chain uses TRBV7-9 and TRBJ1-5; 7 nucleotides match TRBD1. Germline V lookup: CDR1 SEHNR, CDR2 FQNEAQ (reference sequence). This CDR3 contains 14 residues. Trimming took 8 bases from V and 3 from J; bases not matched to a gene: 7. CDR3 DNA: TGTGCCAGCTGGTCGGGACAGTCCAATCAGCCCCAGCATTTT. Its protein is CASWSGQSNQPQHF.

The J gene is TRBJ2-7, the V gene TRBV5-1, with D maybe TRBD2 (5 bases). This CDR3 has 14 residues. Germline values: CDR1 SGHRS, CDR2 YFSETQ. With 6 bases removed from V and 3 bases from J, the gap between germline ends came to 16 bases. The CDR3 region is CASTPWEGGYEQYF. The CDR3 nucleotides read TGCGCCAGCACCCCCTGGGAAGGAGGCTACGAGCAGTACTTC.

This clone was found a few times. The chain has TRBV28 and TRBJ1-4; D is ambiguous. This CDR3 contains 13 residues. CDR1 is MDHEN, CDR2 SYDVKM, per germline. V lost 5 bases and J 8 bases, leaving 12 bases between the germline ends. As DNA, the CDR3 is TGTGCCAGCAGTCTCCGGGAGTTAGAAAAACTGTTTTTT. Its translation: CASSLRELEKLFF.

CDR3 loop: CASKPGGQGYGYTF. The CDR3 DNA reads TGTGCCAGCAAACCGGGGGGACAGGGGTATGGCTACACCTTC. The chain carries TRBV6-6 and TRBJ1-2, with 10 positions matching TRBD1. The junction had 7 bases not matched to a gene; V was cut back by 7 bases and J by 5 bases. The CDR3 is 14 amino acids. Germline-derived CDR1 and CDR2 are MNHNY and SVGAGI (reference sequence).

Of note for this clone: An end of the junction does not agree with germline; a read error may underlie this. The V gene is TRBV6-1, the J gene TRBJ1-5, with D perhaps TRBD1 (5 bases). The CDR3 is 14 amino acids. Germline-derived CDR1 and CDR2 are MNHNS and SASEGT. CDR3 sequence: CASRVTQGNRPQHF. The DNA for the CDR3 is TGTGCCAGCAGGGTAACTCAGGGTAATCGGCCCCAGCATTTT.

This chain connects TRBV28 to TRBJ1-6; weak D call: TRBD1 (5 bases). CDR3 size: 16 residues. Trimming removed 6 bases at V and 14 bases at J, with 26 bases between. Germline assignment: CDR1 MDHEN and CDR2 SYDVKM. CDR3 sequence (DNA): TGTGCCAGCAGCCTTGGGGGGTGGTTTCGAGACCTCACCCTCCACTTT. Encoded protein: CASSLGGWFRDLTLHF.

The rearrangement uses TRBV7-8 and TRBJ2-1; TRBD1 might be the D (5 bases). V lost 3 bases, J lost 6 bases, and 15 bases lay in between. The CDR3 consists of 15 residues. Per germline, CDR1 SGHVS and CDR2 FQNEAQ. CDR3 DNA sequence: TGTGCCAGCAGCTTCCCACAGGTTGGGATCAATGAGCAGTTCTTC. This codes for CASSFPQVGINEQFF.

The chain uses TRBV6-6 and TRBJ2-3; TRBD2 agrees at 8 bases. CDR1 is MNHNY, CDR2 SVGAGI, per germline (reference sequence). The V and J ends lost 10 bases and 1 base, in that order; junction bases with no gene match: 10. There are 15 residues in the CDR3. The CDR3 loop is CATTGGAWGTDTQYF. CDR3 sequence (DNA): TGTGCCACTACCGGGGGGGCGTGGGGCACAGATACGCAGTATTTT.

The genes are TRBV7-2 and TRBJ1-4; TRBD1 is a possible D gene (6 bases). The CDR3 has 14 amino acids. V was cut by 7 bases and J by 0 bases, with 9 bases left in between. CDR1 and CDR2 (germline): SGHTA, FQGNSA. The CDR3 region has the DNA TGTGCCAGCAAGGACAGTGCAACTAATGAAAAACTGTTTTTT. Its protein is CASKDSATNEKLFF.

This chain connects TRBV5-5 to TRBJ1-2, with D possibly matching TRBD1 (6 bases). The germline V gene has CDR1 SGHKS and CDR2 YYEKEE (reference sequence). The V gene lost 0 bases and the J gene lost 0 bases, with 9 bases spanning the gap. CDR3 length: 15 amino acids. In DNA form, the CDR3 reads TGTGCCAGCAGCTTGGGGACAGAGTCTAACTATGGCTACACCTTC. It is translated as CASSLGTESNYGYTF.

Only a few counts were recorded for this clone. The CDR3 sequence: CASSLGGTRHQETQYF. The CDR3 DNA reads as TGTGCCAGCAGCTTGGGAGGGACCCGGCACCAAGAGACCCAGTACTTC. V is TRBV5-4 and J is TRBJ2-5; D tentatively fits TRBD1 or TRBD2 (5 bases each). This CDR3 is 16 amino acids long. V was pared by 0 bases and J by 0 bases, with 12 bases between. Per the germline V gene, CDR1 is SGHNT and CDR2 is YYREEE (reference sequence).

The chain uses TRBV19 and TRBJ1-2, with D hard to call. There are 13 residues in the CDR3. The germline V and J ends were trimmed by 3 bases and 4 bases, with 9 bases remaining between them. CDR1 and CDR2 from the germline V gene are LNHDA and SQIVND (reference sequence). The CDR3 loop is CASSIAPSYGYTF. In nucleotides, the CDR3 is TGTGCCAGTAGTATCGCGCCCTCCTATGGCTACACCTTC.

This clone was counted only a few times. The chain combines TRBV12-5 with TRBJ2-7, with D perhaps matching TRBD1 or TRBD2 (5 bases each). Germline CDR1 LGHNT, CDR2 FRNRAP. Deletions cut 4 bases from V and 2 bases from J, with 9 bases between. The CDR3 loop spans 13 amino acids. In DNA, the CDR3 is TGTGCTAGTGGTTGCGAGGGGCCCTACGAGCAGTACGTC. As protein: CASGCEGPYEQYV.

The rearrangement joins TRBV18 to TRBJ2-6; no firm D call. CDR1 and CDR2 from the germline V gene are KGHSH and LQKENI. There are 17 residues in the CDR3. V gave up 0 bases and J gave up 0 bases, with 9 bases separating them. CDR3 bases: TGTGCCAGCTCACCACCGTTCCCAGGCTCTGGGGCCAACGTCCTGACTTTC. Its protein is CASSPPFPGSGANVLTF.

This chain connects TRBV6-6 to TRBJ1-6; 8 positions match TRBD1. Unmatched junction bases numbered 3, after V lost 4 bases and J lost 7 bases. The CDR3 loop spans 14 amino acids. The germline V gene encodes CDR1 MNHNY and CDR2 SVGAGI (reference sequence). This CDR3 is CASSSGQGNSPLHF. The CDR3 coding sequence is TGTGCCAGCAGTTCCGGACAGGGAAATTCACCCCTCCACTTT.

This clone has a handful of counts. The chain carries TRBV19 and TRBJ1-3; no reliable D call. There are 13 residues in the CDR3. Trimming shortened V by 5 bases and J by 0 bases, and 5 bases separated the two germline ends. Germline assignment: CDR1 LNHDA and CDR2 SQIVND (reference sequence). Written as DNA, the CDR3 is TGTGCCAGTAGTCAACTCTCTGGAAACACCATATATTTT. It encodes CASSQLSGNTIYF.

This clone was detected a few times. The chain carries TRBV11-2 and TRBJ1-2; D not resolved. CDR3 length equals 16 residues. From germline, CDR1 is SGHAT and CDR2 FQNNGV. The V gene lost 5 bases and the J gene lost 5 bases, with 21 bases spanning the gap. For the CDR3, the DNA is TGTGCCAGCAGCCAAATCCGAGAGGGATTGAAGTATGGCTACACCTTC. Translation: CASSQIREGLKYGYTF. The variable domain in full, with the rest retrieved from reference TRBV11-2 and TRBJ1-2, is EAGVAQSPRYKIIEKRQSVAFWCNPISGHATLYWYQQILGQGPKLLIQFQNNGVVDDSQLPKDRFSAERLKGVDSTLKIQPAKLEDSAVYLCASSQIREGLKYGYTFGSGTRLTVV.

In this sample, this clone turned up a few times. This chain connects TRBV9 to TRBJ2-3; 8 nucleotides align to TRBD2. The CDR3 has 16 residues. V dropped 0 bases and J dropped 4; count of bases not matched to a gene: 7. The germline CDR1 and CDR2 sequences are SGDLS and YYNGEE. CDR3 in DNA: TGTGCCAGCAGCGTAGCTCTGGGACTAGGGGCAGATACGCAGTATTTT. It codes for CASSVALGLGADTQYF.